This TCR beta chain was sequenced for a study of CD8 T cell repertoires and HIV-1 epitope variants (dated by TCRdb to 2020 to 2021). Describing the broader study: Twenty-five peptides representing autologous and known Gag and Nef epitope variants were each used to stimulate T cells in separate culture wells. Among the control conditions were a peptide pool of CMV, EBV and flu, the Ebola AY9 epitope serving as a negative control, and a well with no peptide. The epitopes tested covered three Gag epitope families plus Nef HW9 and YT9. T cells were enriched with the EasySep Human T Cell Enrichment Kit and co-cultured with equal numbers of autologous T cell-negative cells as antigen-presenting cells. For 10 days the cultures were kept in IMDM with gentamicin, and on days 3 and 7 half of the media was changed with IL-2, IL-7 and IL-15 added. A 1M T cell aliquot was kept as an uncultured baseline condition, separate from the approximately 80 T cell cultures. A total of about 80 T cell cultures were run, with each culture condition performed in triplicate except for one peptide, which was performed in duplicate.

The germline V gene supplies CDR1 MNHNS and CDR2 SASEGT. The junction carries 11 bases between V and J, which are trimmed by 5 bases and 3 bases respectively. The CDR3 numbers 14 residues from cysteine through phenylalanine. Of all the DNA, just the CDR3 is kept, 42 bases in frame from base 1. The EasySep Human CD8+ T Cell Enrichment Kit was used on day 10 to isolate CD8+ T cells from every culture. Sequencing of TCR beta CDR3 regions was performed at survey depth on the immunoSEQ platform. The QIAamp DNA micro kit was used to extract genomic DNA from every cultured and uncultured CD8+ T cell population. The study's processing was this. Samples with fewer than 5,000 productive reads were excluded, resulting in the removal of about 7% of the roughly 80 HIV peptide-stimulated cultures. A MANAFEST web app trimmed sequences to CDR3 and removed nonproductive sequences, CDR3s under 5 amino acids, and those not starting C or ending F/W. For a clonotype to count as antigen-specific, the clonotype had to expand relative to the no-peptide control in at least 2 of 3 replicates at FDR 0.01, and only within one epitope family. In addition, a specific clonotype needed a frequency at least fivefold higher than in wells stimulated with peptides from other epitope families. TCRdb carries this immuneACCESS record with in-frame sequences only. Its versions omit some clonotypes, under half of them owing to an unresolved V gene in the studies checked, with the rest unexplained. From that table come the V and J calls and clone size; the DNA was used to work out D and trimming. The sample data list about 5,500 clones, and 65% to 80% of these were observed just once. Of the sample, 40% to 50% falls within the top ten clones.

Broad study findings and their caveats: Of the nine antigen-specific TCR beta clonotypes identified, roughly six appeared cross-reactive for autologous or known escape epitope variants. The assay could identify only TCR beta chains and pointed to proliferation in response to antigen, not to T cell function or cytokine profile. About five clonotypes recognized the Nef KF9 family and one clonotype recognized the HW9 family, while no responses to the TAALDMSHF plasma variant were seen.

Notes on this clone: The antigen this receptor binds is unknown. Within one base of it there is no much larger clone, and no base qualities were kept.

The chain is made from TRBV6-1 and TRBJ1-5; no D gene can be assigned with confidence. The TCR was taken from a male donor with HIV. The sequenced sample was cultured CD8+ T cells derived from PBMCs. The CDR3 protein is CASSTRGLNQPQHF. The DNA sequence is TGTGCCAGCAGTACACGGGGTCTCAATCAGCCCCAGCATTTT.